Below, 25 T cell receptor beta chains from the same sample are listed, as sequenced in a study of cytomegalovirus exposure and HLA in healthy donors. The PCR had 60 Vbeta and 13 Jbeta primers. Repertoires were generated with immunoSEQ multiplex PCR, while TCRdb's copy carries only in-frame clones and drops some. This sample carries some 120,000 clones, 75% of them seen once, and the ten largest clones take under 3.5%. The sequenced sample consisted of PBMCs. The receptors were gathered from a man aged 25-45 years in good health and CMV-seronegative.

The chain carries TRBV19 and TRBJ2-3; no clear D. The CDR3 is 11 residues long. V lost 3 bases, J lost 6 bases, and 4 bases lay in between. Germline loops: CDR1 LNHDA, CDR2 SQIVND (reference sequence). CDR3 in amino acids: CASSIGDTQYF. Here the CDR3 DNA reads TGTGCCAGTAGTATCGGGGATACGCAGTATTTT.

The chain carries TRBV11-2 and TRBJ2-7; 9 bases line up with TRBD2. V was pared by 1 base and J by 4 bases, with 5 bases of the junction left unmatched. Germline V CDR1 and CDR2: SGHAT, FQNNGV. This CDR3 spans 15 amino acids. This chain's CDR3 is CASSLVFTSGYEQYF. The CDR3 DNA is TGTGCCAGCAGCTTAGTATTCACTAGCGGGTACGAGCAGTACTTC.

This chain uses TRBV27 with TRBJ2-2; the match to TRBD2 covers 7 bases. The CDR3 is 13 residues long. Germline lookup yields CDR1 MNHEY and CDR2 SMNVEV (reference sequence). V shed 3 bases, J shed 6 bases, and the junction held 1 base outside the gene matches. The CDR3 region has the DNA TGTGCCAGCAGTTTGACTAGCCCCGGGGAGCTGTTTTTT. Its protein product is CASSLTSPGELFF.

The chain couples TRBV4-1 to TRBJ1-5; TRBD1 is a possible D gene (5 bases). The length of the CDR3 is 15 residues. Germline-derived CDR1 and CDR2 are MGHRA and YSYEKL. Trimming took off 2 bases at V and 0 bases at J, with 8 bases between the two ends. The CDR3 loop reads CASSQQQASNQPQHF. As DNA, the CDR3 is TGCGCCAGCAGCCAACAACAGGCTAGCAATCAGCCCCAGCATTTT.

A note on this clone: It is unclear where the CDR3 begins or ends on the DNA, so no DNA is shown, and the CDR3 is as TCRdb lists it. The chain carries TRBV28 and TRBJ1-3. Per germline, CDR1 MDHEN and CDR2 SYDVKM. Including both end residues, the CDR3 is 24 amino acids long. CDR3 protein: CASSGVPSGNTIYFGVSSGNTIYF.

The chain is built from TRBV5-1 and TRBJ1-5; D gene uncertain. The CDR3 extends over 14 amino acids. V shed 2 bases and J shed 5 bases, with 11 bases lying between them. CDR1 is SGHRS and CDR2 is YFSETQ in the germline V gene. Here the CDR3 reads CASSFDGSHQPQHF. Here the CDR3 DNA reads TGCGCCAGCAGCTTCGATGGGAGTCATCAGCCCCAGCATTTT.

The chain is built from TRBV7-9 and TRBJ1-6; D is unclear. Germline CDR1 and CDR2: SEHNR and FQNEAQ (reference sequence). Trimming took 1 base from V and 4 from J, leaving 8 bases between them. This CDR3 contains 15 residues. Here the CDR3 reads CASSLGSDYNSPLHF. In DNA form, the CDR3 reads TGTGCCAGCAGCTTAGGTTCAGATTATAATTCACCCCTCCACTTT.

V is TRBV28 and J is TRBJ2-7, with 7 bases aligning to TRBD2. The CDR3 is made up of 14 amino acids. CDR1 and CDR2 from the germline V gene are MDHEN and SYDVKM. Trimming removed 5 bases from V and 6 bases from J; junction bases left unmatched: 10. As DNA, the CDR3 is TGTGCCAGCAGTACTCTCGGCGGGAGCGGCGAGCAGTACTTC. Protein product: CASSTLGGSGEQYF.

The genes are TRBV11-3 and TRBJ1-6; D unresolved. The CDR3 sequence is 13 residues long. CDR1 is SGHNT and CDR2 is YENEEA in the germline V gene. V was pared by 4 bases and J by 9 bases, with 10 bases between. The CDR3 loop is CASSSGSGSPLHF. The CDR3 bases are TGTGCCAGCAGCTCGGGTAGCGGTTCACCCCTCCACTTT.

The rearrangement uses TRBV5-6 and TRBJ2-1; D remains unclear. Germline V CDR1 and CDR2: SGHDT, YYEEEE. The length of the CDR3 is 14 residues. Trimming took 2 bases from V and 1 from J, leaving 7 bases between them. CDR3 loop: CASSFPSSYNEQFF. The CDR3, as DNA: TGTGCCAGCAGCTTTCCTAGTTCCTACAATGAGCAGTTCTTC.

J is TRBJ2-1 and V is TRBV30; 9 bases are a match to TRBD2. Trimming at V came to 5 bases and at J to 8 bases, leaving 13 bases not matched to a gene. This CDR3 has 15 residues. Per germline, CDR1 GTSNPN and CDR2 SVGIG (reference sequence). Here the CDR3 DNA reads TGTGCCTGGCTGCGCATGGCGGGAGGGCGGGATGAGCAGTTCTTC. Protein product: CAWLRMAGGRDEQFF.

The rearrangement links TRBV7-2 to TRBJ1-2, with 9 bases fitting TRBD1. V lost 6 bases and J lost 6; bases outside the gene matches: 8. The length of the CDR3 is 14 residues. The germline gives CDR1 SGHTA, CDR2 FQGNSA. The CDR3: CASSKDRGGDGYTF. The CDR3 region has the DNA TGTGCCAGCAGTAAAGACAGGGGGGGCGATGGCTACACCTTC.

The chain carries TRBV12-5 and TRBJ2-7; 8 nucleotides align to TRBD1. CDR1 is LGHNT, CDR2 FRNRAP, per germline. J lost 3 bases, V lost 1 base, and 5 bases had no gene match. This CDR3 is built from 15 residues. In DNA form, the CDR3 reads TGTGCTAGTGGTTTGGGGACAGGGCTCGTCTACGAGCAGTACTTC. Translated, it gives CASGLGTGLVYEQYF.

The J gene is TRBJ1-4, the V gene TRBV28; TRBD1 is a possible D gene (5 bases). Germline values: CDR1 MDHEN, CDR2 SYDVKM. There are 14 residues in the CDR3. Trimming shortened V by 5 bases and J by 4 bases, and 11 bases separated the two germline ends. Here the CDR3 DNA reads TGTGCCAGCAGTGCAGGGTCGGGTAATGAAAAACTGTTTTTT. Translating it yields CASSAGSGNEKLFF. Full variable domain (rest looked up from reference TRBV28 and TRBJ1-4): DVKVTQSSRYLVKRTGEKVFLECVQDMDHENMFWYRQDPGLGLRLIYFSYDVKMKEKGDIPEGYSVSREKKERFSLILESASTNQTSMYLCASSAGSGNEKLFFGSGTQLSVL.

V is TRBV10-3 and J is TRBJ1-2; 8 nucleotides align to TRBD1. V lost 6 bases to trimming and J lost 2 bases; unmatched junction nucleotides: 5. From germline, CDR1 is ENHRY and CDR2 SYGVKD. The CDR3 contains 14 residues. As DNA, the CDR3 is TGTGCCATCAGGGAGACAGGGGCAAACTATGGCTACACCTTC. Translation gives CAIRETGANYGYTF.

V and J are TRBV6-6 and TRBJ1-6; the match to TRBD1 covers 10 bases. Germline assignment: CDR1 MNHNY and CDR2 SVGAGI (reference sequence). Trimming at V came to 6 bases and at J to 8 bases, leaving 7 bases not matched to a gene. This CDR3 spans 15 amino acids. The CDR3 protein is CASRDGTGADSPLHF. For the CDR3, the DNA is TGTGCCAGCAGGGACGGGACAGGGGCGGATTCACCCCTCCACTTT.

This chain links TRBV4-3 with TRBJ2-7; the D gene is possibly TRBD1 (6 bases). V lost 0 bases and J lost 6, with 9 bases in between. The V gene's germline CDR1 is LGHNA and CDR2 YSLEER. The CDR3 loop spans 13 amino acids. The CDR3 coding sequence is TGCGCCAGCAGCCAAGAGGAAGGGGGCGAGCAGTACTTC. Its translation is CASSQEEGGEQYF.

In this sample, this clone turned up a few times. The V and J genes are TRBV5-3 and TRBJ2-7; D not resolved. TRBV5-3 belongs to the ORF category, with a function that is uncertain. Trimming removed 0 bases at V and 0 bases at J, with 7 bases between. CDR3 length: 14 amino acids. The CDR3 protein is CARSLETVSYEQYF. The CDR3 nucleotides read TGTGCCAGAAGCTTGGAAACAGTCTCCTACGAGCAGTACTTC.

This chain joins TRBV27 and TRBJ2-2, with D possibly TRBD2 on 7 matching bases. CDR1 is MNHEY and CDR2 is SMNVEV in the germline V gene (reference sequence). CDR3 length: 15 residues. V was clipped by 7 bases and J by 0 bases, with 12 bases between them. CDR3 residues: CASTWGGPNTGELFF. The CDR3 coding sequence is TGTGCCAGCACCTGGGGGGGCCCGAACACCGGGGAGCTGTTTTTT.

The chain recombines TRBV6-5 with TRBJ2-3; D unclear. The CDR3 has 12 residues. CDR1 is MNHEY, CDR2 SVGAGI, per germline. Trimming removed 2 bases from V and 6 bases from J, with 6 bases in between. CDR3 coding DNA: TGTGCCAGCAGTTACCACTCCGATACGCAGTATTTT. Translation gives CASSYHSDTQYF.

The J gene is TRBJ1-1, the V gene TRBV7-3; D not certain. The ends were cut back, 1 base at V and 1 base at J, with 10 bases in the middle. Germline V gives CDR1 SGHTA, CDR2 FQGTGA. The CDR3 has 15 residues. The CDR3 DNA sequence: TGTGCCAGCAGCTTAAGCGGGGAAGCGAACACTGAAGCTTTCTTT. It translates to CASSLSGEANTEAFF.

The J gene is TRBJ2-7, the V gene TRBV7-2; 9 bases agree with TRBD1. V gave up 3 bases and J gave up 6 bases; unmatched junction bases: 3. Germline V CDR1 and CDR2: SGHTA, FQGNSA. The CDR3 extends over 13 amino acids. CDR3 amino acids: CASSFEDRGEQYF. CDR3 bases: TGTGCCAGCAGCTTTGAGGACAGGGGCGAGCAGTACTTC. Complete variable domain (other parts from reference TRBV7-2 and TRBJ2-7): GAGVSQSPSNKVTEKGKDVELRCDPISGHTALYWYRQSLGQGLEFLIYFQGNSAPDKSGLPSDRFSAERTGGSVSTLTIQRTQQEDSAVYLCASSFEDRGEQYFGPGTRLTVT.

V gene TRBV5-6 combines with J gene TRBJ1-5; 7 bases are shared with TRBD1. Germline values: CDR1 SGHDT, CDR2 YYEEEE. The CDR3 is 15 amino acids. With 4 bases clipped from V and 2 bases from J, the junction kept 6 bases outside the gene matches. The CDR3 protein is CASSHQGGGNQPQHF. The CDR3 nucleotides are TGTGCCAGCAGCCATCAGGGGGGAGGCAATCAGCCCCAGCATTTT.

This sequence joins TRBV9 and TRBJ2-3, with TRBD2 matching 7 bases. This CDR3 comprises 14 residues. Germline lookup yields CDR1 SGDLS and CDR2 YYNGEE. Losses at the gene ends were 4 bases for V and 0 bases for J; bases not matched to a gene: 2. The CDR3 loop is CASSTAGSTDTQYF. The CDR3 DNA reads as TGTGCCAGCAGCACAGCGGGGAGCACAGATACGCAGTATTTT.

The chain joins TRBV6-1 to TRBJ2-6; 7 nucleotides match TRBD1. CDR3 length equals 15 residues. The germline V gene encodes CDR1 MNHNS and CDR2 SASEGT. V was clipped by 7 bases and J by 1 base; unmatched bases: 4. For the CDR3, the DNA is TGTGCCAGCACCCAGGGGGTTTCTGGGGCCAACGTCCTGACTTTC. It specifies CASTQGVSGANVLTF.